A single sample is the source of the 23 T cell receptor beta chains below, sequenced in a study of blood T cell repertoires in COVID-19. Data came from immunoSEQ multiplex PCR; TCRdb stores just in-frame clones and leaves some out. The repertoire consists of 130,000 to 150,000 clones, with approximately 91% occurring once and the leading ten covering more than 9%. Sequences were obtained from peripheral blood. All receptors derive from a man aged 50 or older with active or convalescent COVID-19.

This clone was detected only once. V is TRBV4-3 and J is TRBJ2-2; no definite D call. Trimming stripped 1 base from V and 5 bases from J, with 8 bases between. The CDR3 is made up of 14 amino acids. Germline lookup yields CDR1 LGHNA and CDR2 YSLEER. CDR3 sequence: CASSQATGTGELFF. CDR3 nucleotides: TGCGCCAGCAGCCAAGCCACTGGTACCGGGGAGCTGTTTTTT.

The gene calls are TRBV5-4 and TRBJ2-7; 8 bases map to TRBD1. The V and J ends lost 0 bases and 5 bases, in that order; junction bases with no gene match: 4. CDR1 and CDR2 from the germline V gene are SGHNT and YYREEE (reference sequence). This CDR3 has 14 amino acids. CDR3 region: CASSLGTGSHEQYF. DNA of the CDR3: TGTGCCAGCAGCTTGGGGACAGGGTCCCACGAGCAGTACTTC.

CDR3 coding DNA: TGTGCCAGCAGTTCTCGTCCGGGACAGAGGCAGCCCGGGGAGCTGTTTTTT. Amino acids: CASSSRPGQRQPGELFF. The V and J genes are TRBV28 and TRBJ2-2; 7 positions match TRBD1. With V trimmed by 4 bases and J by 6 bases, 14 bases remained unmatched. The CDR3 is 17 residues long. The germline V gene has CDR1 MDHEN and CDR2 SYDVKM.

The V gene is TRBV24-1, the J gene TRBJ2-1, with D perhaps TRBD1 (6 bases). Germline V gene lookup returns CDR1 KGHDR and CDR2 SFDVKD. The CDR3 length is 17 residues. The V gene lost 4 bases and the J gene lost 0 bases, with 15 bases spanning the gap. CDR3 in amino acids: CATSDPTRQVSYNEQFF. The CDR3 nucleotides are TGTGCCACCAGTGACCCCACCAGACAGGTCTCCTACAATGAGCAGTTCTTC.

The V gene is TRBV7-2, the J gene TRBJ2-5; 12 positions match TRBD1. This CDR3 is 17 amino acids long. CDR1 and CDR2 from the germline V gene are SGHTA and FQGNSA. The V and J ends lost 7 bases and 5 bases, in that order; junction bases with no gene match: 14. CDR3 region: CASIPWGTGGFGETQYF. The DNA of the CDR3 is TGTGCCAGCATCCCCTGGGGGACAGGGGGCTTCGGGGAGACCCAGTACTTC.

The rearrangement joins TRBV5-1 to TRBJ2-2; D possibly corresponds to TRBD1 (5 bases). CDR3 length: 14 amino acids. Germline V gene sequence: CDR1 SGHRS, CDR2 YFSETQ. V lost 5 bases, J lost 0 bases, and 8 bases lay in between. The CDR3 bases are TGCGCCAGCAGACAGGTATCGAACACCGGGGAGCTGTTTTTT. Its protein is CASRQVSNTGELFF.

The V gene is TRBV10-3, the J gene TRBJ1-6, with D possibly TRBD1 on 6 matching bases. Germline lookup yields CDR1 ENHRY and CDR2 SYGVKD. The CDR3 contains 16 residues. The germline V and J ends were trimmed by 6 bases and 0 bases, with 12 bases remaining between them. CDR3 protein: CAIRPTGSSYNSPLHF. The DNA of the CDR3 is TGTGCCATCAGGCCTACAGGGAGCTCCTATAATTCACCCCTCCACTTT.

This chain uses TRBV9 with TRBJ2-2, with D possibly matching TRBD1 (5 bases). The CDR3 contains 18 residues. V lost 3 bases and J 1 base, leaving 19 bases between the germline ends. Germline loops: CDR1 SGDLS, CDR2 YYNGEE. CDR3 nucleotides: TGTGCCAGCAGCGCGCGGACAAGGGCCGCACTGAACACCGGGGAGCTGTTTTTT. Its protein is CASSARTRAALNTGELFF.

The chain has TRBV11-2 and TRBJ2-7, with 10 bases fitting TRBD2. Per germline, CDR1 SGHAT and CDR2 FQNNGV. With 5 bases clipped from V and 4 bases from J, the junction kept 8 bases outside the gene matches. CDR3 length: 15 amino acids. CDR3 nucleotides: TGTGCCAGCAGCCTGATAGCGGGAGGAGCTTACGAGCAGTACTTC. Its translation is CASSLIAGGAYEQYF.

The rearrangement uses TRBV4-1 and TRBJ1-5; D is unclear. V lost 3 bases to trimming and J lost 5 bases, with 17 bases between them. Germline-derived CDR1 and CDR2 are MGHRA and YSYEKL. The CDR3 spans 16 residues. CDR3 coding DNA: TGCGCCAGCAGCCAGTTATACGCAGTTGATTATCAGCCCCAGCATTTT. It codes for CASSQLYAVDYQPQHF.

Turning to this clone: Distinct nucleotide sequences in the sample also encode this CDR3. This rearrangement joins TRBV19 to TRBJ2-6, with a weak D call TRBD1 (5 bases). V lost 1 base, J lost 1 base, and 8 bases lay in between. Germline loops: CDR1 LNHDA, CDR2 SQIVND (reference sequence). The CDR3 runs to 16 residues. CDR3 nucleotides: TGTGCCAGTAGTATAGGGGCAGGGTCTGGGGCCAACGTCCTGACTTTC. It codes for CASSIGAGSGANVLTF.

This sequence joins TRBV4-1 and TRBJ2-2; D not certain. Germline V gene sequence: CDR1 MGHRA, CDR2 YSYEKL. The CDR3 sequence is 15 residues long. V lost 0 bases to trimming and J lost 1 base, with 6 bases between them. CDR3 sequence (DNA): TGCGCCAGCAGCCAAGATCCCCGGAACACCGGGGAGCTGTTTTTT. Encoded protein: CASSQDPRNTGELFF.

This clone has a single count. This rearrangement joins TRBV6-6 to TRBJ2-2; 7 positions agree with TRBD1. Germline lookup yields CDR1 MNHNY and CDR2 SVGAGI (reference sequence). The J segment lost 4 bases and the V segment lost 6 bases, leaving 2 bases of the junction unmatched. The CDR3 is made up of 13 amino acids. The CDR3 DNA reads TGTGCCAGCAGGACAGGGACCACCGGGGAGCTGTTTTTT. Its translation is CASRTGTTGELFF.

This clone has only one observation. The rearrangement joins TRBV5-1 to TRBJ1-1, with TRBD1 matching 10 bases. After removal of 4 bases from V and 0 bases from J, the junction contained 12 bases not matched to a gene. The germline CDR1 and CDR2 sequences are SGHRS and YFSETQ. The CDR3 runs to 18 residues. The CDR3 spells CASSPQSGTGALNTEAFF. The DNA of the CDR3 is TGCGCCAGCAGCCCACAATCCGGGACAGGGGCTTTGAACACTGAAGCTTTCTTT.

V gene TRBV7-9 combines with J gene TRBJ2-7; tentative D call: TRBD1 (5 bases). Trimming removed 8 bases from V and 5 bases from J, with 16 bases in between. CDR1 and CDR2 (germline): SEHNR, FQNEAQ (reference sequence). This CDR3 has 13 residues. The CDR3 DNA reads TGTGCCAGCTCGAGTCAGGGTATCCACGAGCAGTACTTC. Protein sequence: CASSSQGIHEQYF.

This clone is a singleton in its sample. The chain combines TRBV19 with TRBJ2-5; 11 bases fit TRBD1. The CDR3 runs to 17 residues. Looked up from germline, CDR1 is LNHDA and CDR2 is SQIVND (reference sequence). The V segment lost 5 bases and the J segment 2 bases; nucleotides outside the gene matches: 10. CDR3 coding DNA: TGTGCCAGTAGTCCCCGGGACAGGGGGATACTACAAGAGACCCAGTACTTC. Translating it yields CASSPRDRGILQETQYF.

The chain recombines TRBV6-6 with TRBJ1-2; 9 positions match TRBD1. The CDR3 runs 15 residues. In germline, CDR1 is MNHNY, CDR2 SVGAGI (reference sequence). The junction had 9 bases not matched to a gene; V was cut back by 5 bases and J by 5 bases. CDR3 nucleotides: TGTGCCAGCAGTCGATCAGCCGGGACAGGGTATGGCTACACCTTC. Translated, it gives CASSRSAGTGYGYTF.

The chain has TRBV4-3 and TRBJ1-1, with D unresolved. This CDR3 has 15 amino acids. CDR1 is LGHNA, CDR2 YSLEER, per germline. The V gene lost 1 base and the J gene lost 0 bases, with 9 bases spanning the gap. The CDR3 region is CASSQGYSLNTEAFF. The CDR3 bases are TGCGCCAGCAGCCAAGGGTACAGTCTGAACACTGAAGCTTTCTTT.

This clone was seen a handful of times. V usage is TRBV11-2 and J usage is TRBJ2-3; TRBD1 matches 7 bases. CDR3 size: 16 residues. Germline trimming cut 6 bases from V and 1 base from J; bases unmatched to any gene: 10. Per the germline V gene, CDR1 is SGHAT and CDR2 is FQNNGV. The CDR3 here is CASSAKGGVGTDTQYF. CDR3 DNA: TGTGCCAGCAGTGCAAAAGGGGGCGTAGGCACAGATACGCAGTATTTT.

The sample holds one count of this clone. This sequence joins TRBV6-5 and TRBJ2-1; TRBD2 matches 10 bases. There are 15 residues in the CDR3. Per the germline V gene, CDR1 is MNHEY and CDR2 is SVGAGI. The V segment lost 4 bases and the J segment 6 bases; nucleotides outside the gene matches: 6. The CDR3 loop reads CASSSRSSGSNEQFF. In nucleotides, the CDR3 is TGTGCCAGCAGTTCTCGGTCTAGCGGGAGCAATGAGCAGTTCTTC.

The rearrangement uses TRBV2 and TRBJ2-7; no clear D gene. The CDR3 spans 13 residues. V was cut by 3 bases and J by 9 bases, with 15 bases left in between. From germline, CDR1 is SNHLY and CDR2 FYNNEI. CDR3 amino acids: CASSEMTTNSQYF. Here the CDR3 DNA reads TGTGCCAGCAGTGAGATGACCACTAACTCGCAGTACTTC.

The sample holds one count of this clone. V gene TRBV18 combines with J gene TRBJ2-7; TRBD1 matches at 7 bases. The CDR3 contains 15 residues. The V and J ends lost 3 bases and 2 bases, in that order; junction bases with no gene match: 7. Germline assignment: CDR1 KGHSH and CDR2 LQKENI. The CDR3 sequence: CASSPGQMETYEQYF. CDR3 sequence (DNA): TGTGCCAGCTCACCGGGACAGATGGAAACCTACGAGCAGTACTTC.

This sequence joins TRBV15 and TRBJ2-7, with 10 bases fitting TRBD1. The germline gives CDR1 LNHNV, CDR2 YYDKDF (reference sequence). The CDR3 totals 17 residues. V was clipped by 0 bases and J by 6 bases; unmatched bases: 11. The CDR3 region has the DNA TGTGCCACCAGCAGAGAAGGGTCCGGGACAGGGGACGGCGAGCAGTACTTC. It translates to CATSREGSGTGDGEQYF.